This entry lists 4 T cell receptor beta chains sequenced from one sample in a study of blood T cell repertoires in COVID-19. Sequenced by immunoSEQ multiplex PCR; TCRdb stores in-frame clones only, minus some. Among 300,000 to 400,000 clones listed, 80% to 90% were seen once. Sequenced: peripheral blood. These receptor sequences come from a woman in her sixties or seventies with COVID-19, enrolled during active disease.

This clone appeared a single time. The rearrangement uses TRBV19 and TRBJ1-4; no clear D gene. CDR1 LNHDA and CDR2 SQIVND come from the germline V gene (reference sequence). The germline V and J ends were trimmed by 3 bases and 6 bases, with 8 bases remaining between them. The CDR3 length is 13 residues. CDR3 nucleotide sequence: TGTGCCAGTAGTATTGATGAGGATGAAAAACTGTTTTTT. Translation gives CASSIDEDEKLFF.

This clone was seen once. J is TRBJ1-2 and V is TRBV28, with D possibly being TRBD1 (5 bases). Trimming shortened V by 7 bases and J by 5 bases, and 20 bases separated the two germline ends. The CDR3 has 15 residues. Germline CDR1 is MDHEN and CDR2 is SYDVKM. The CDR3: CASTTGLGAGYGYTF. The CDR3 region has the DNA TGTGCCAGCACTACTGGCTTGGGCGCAGGGTATGGCTACACCTTC.

The chain joins TRBV5-8 to TRBJ2-3; the match to TRBD2 covers 11 bases. The J segment lost 2 bases and the V segment lost 4 bases, leaving 6 bases of the junction unmatched. The CDR3 runs 16 residues. Germline assignment: CDR1 SGHTS and CDR2 YDEGEE. CDR3 region: CASSLGTSGNTDTQYF. The CDR3 DNA reads as TGTGCCAGCAGCCTTGGGACTAGCGGAAACACAGATACGCAGTATTTT.

The chain uses TRBV7-9 and TRBJ2-2; 8 bases align to TRBD2. The germline gives CDR1 SEHNR, CDR2 FQNEAQ (reference sequence). With V trimmed by 8 bases and J by 3 bases, 11 bases remained unmatched. This CDR3 comprises 16 residues. The CDR3 reads CASHEERGIDTGELFF. DNA for the CDR3: TGTGCCAGCCACGAAGAGCGGGGGATTGACACCGGGGAGCTGTTTTTT. Variable domain in full (rest from reference TRBV7-9 and TRBJ2-2): DTGVSQNPRHKITKRGQNVTFRCDPISEHNRLYWYRQTLGQGPEFLTYFQNEAQLEKSRLLSDRFSAERPKGSFSTLEIQRTEQGDSAMYLCASHEERGIDTGELFFGEGSRLTVL.